The 26 T cell receptor beta chains presented below share a single source sample, sequenced in a study of shared clonotypes between healthy human individuals. Clones were sequenced by immunoSEQ multiplex PCR, and TCRdb holds only the in-frame ones, with some missing. This sample has more than 2,000,000 clones, with more than 80% found just once. Sequences were obtained from naive CD4+ T cells sorted from blood. The subset was: CD45RA+ positively selected. These receptors were collected from a man between 18 and 29 years old in good health.

This clone appeared once. The rearrangement links TRBV6-6 to TRBJ1-5; possibly TRBD1 for D (5 bases). Trimming stripped 2 bases from V and 9 bases from J, with 5 bases between. This CDR3 contains 11 residues. Germline CDR1 MNHNY, CDR2 SVGAGI (reference sequence). The CDR3 sequence is CASSYGGPQHF. The CDR3 nucleotides read TGTGCCAGCAGTTACGGGGGGCCCCAGCATTTT.

As for this clone: Other nucleotide sequences in the sample specify the same CDR3. The chain is built from TRBV28 and TRBJ1-3, with D unclear. Germline loops: CDR1 MDHEN, CDR2 SYDVKM. This CDR3 is built from 15 residues. The germline V and J ends were trimmed by 6 bases and 0 bases, with 12 bases remaining between them. In DNA form, the CDR3 reads TGTGCCAGCAGCAGCCCGGGGAGCTCTGGAAACACCATATATTTT. This translates into CASSSPGSSGNTIYF.

The chain uses TRBV18 and TRBJ2-3; possible D gene TRBD2, 5 bases. CDR3 length: 15 amino acids. CDR1 and CDR2 from the germline V gene are KGHSH and LQKENI. V lost 8 bases and J lost 4, with 19 bases in between. CDR3 loop: CASTLGNLAADTQYF. As DNA, the CDR3 is TGTGCCAGCACCTTGGGGAATCTAGCCGCAGATACGCAGTATTTT.

This rearrangement joins TRBV15 to TRBJ2-6; TRBD1 matches at 7 bases. Germline trimming cut 2 bases from V and 0 bases from J; bases unmatched to any gene: 7. CDR3 length equals 18 residues. Germline values: CDR1 LNHNV, CDR2 YYDKDF (reference sequence). The DNA for the CDR3 is TGTGCCACCAGCAGAAGACAGGGTTCTTCCTCTGGGGCCAACGTCCTGACTTTC. Residues: CATSRRQGSSSGANVLTF. Supplemented by reference TRBV15 and TRBJ2-6, the full variable domain reads DAMVIQNPRYQVTQFGKPVTLSCSQTLNHNVMYWYQQKSSQAPKLLFHYYDKDFNNEADTPDNFQSRRPNTSFCFLDIRSPGLGDTAMYLCATSRRQGSSSGANVLTFGAGSRLTVL.

The chain employs TRBV6-1 and TRBJ2-7, with 9 bases that match TRBD1. In germline, CDR1 is MNHNS, CDR2 SASEGT. V lost 5 bases, J lost 0 bases, and 2 bases stayed unmatched. The CDR3 runs to 14 residues. CDR3 region: CASSKTGGSYEQYF. The CDR3 bases are TGTGCCAGCAGTAAGACAGGGGGCTCCTACGAGCAGTACTTC.

The chain has TRBV6-1 and TRBJ2-1; D gene unclear. The germline V gene encodes CDR1 MNHNS and CDR2 SASEGT. CDR3 length: 16 amino acids. Trimming stripped 3 bases from V and 4 bases from J, with 16 bases between. Here the CDR3 DNA reads TGTGCCAGCAGTGATTTTCGTTCCACGGTATACAATGAGCAGTTCTTC. This codes for CASSDFRSTVYNEQFF.

The chain joins TRBV27 to TRBJ1-5; 7 bases line up with TRBD1. From germline, CDR1 is MNHEY and CDR2 SMNVEV (reference sequence). This CDR3 has 14 amino acids. Trimming at V came to 3 bases and at J to 4 bases, leaving 3 bases not matched to a gene. Here the CDR3 DNA reads TGTGCCAGCAGTTTCAGGGGGGTGAATCAGCCCCAGCATTTT. As protein: CASSFRGVNQPQHF.

The chain has TRBV30 and TRBJ2-2, with a weak D call TRBD2 (5 bases). The V end lost 0 bases, the J end lost 6 bases, and 8 bases lay between the germline ends. The CDR3 contains 13 residues. In germline, CDR1 is GTSNPN, CDR2 SVGIG (reference sequence). This CDR3 is CAWSVQRPGELFF. For the CDR3, the DNA is TGTGCCTGGAGTGTTCAGCGGCCCGGGGAGCTGTTTTTT.

The chain joins TRBV7-9 to TRBJ1-1; D remains unclear. The V and J ends lost 5 bases and 2 bases respectively, with 12 bases between them. The CDR3 length is 14 residues. CDR1 and CDR2 (germline): SEHNR, FQNEAQ (reference sequence). The CDR3 is CASSRVASNTEAFF. The CDR3, as DNA: TGTGCCAGCAGCCGGGTAGCCAGTAACACTGAAGCTTTCTTT.

Points on this clone: This sample includes further DNA sequences coding for the same CDR3. The gene calls are TRBV6-1 and TRBJ1-3, with D unresolved. Germline V CDR1 and CDR2: MNHNS, SASEGT. V was cut by 8 bases and J by 0 bases, with 8 bases left in between. The CDR3 covers 13 residues. CDR3 sequence reads: CASRANSGNTIYF. CDR3 nucleotides: TGTGCCAGCCGAGCCAACTCTGGAAACACCATATATTTT.

Of note for this clone: Other DNA variants within this sample encode the same CDR3. This rearrangement joins TRBV19 to TRBJ1-5; D remains unclear. Trimming removed 3 bases from V and 5 bases from J, with 8 bases in between. The germline CDR1 and CDR2 sequences are LNHDA and SQIVND (reference sequence). The CDR3 covers 13 residues. The CDR3 here is CASSILSDQPQHF. The CDR3 coding sequence is TGTGCCAGTAGTATCCTAAGCGATCAGCCCCAGCATTTT.

The chain's CDR3 is CASSYGQGDTEAFF. The DNA for the CDR3 is TGTGCCAGCAGCTACGGACAGGGAGACACTGAAGCTTTCTTT. V and J are TRBV7-9 and TRBJ1-1, with 8 bases identical to TRBD1. The germline gives CDR1 SEHNR, CDR2 FQNEAQ (reference sequence). V lost 4 bases and J lost 3; bases outside the gene matches: 4. This CDR3 comprises 14 residues.

V and J are TRBV13 and TRBJ2-7; 7 nucleotides match TRBD2. J lost 5 bases, V lost 5 bases, and 9 bases had no gene match. CDR1 is PRHDT and CDR2 is FYEKMQ in the germline V gene (reference sequence). The CDR3 is made up of 14 amino acids. The CDR3 DNA sequence: TGTGCCAGCAGCGCCGCCGGGGGAGGGAACGAGCAGTACTTC. Its protein product is CASSAAGGGNEQYF. The entire variable domain, with the rest obtained from reference TRBV13 and TRBJ2-7, is as follows: AAGVIQSPRHLIKEKRETATLKCYPIPRHDTVYWYQQGPGQDPQFLISFYEKMQSDKGSIPDRFSAQQFSDYHSELNMSSLELGDSALYFCASSAAGGGNEQYFGPGTRLTVT.

The chain has TRBV5-1 and TRBJ1-3; D unclear. The CDR3 contains 13 residues. V was pared by 2 bases and J by 2 bases, with 5 bases between. Germline CDR1 is SGHRS and CDR2 is YFSETQ. In DNA form, the CDR3 reads TGCGCCAGCAGCTTCGCCCCTGGAAACACCATATATTTT. Protein product: CASSFAPGNTIYF.

The chain employs TRBV5-1 and TRBJ2-5; 9 bases agree with TRBD1. V shed 3 bases and J 5 bases; nucleotides not matched to a gene: 11. CDR3 length: 16 amino acids. Per the germline V gene, CDR1 is SGHRS and CDR2 is YFSETQ. DNA of the CDR3: TGCGCCAGCAGCTCACCGGGACAGGGTCTTCGGGAGACCCAGTACTTC. Its protein product is CASSSPGQGLRETQYF.

As for this clone: Other DNA sequences in this sample translate to the same CDR3. The chain carries TRBV28 and TRBJ2-7, with D perhaps TRBD1 (5 bases). The germline gives CDR1 MDHEN, CDR2 SYDVKM. V lost 6 bases, J lost 2 bases, and 11 bases lay in between. The CDR3 has 13 amino acids. This CDR3 is CASSLTVPYEQYF. The DNA of the CDR3 is TGTGCCAGCAGCCTGACAGTCCCCTACGAGCAGTACTTC.

The chain combines TRBV9 with TRBJ2-7; 7 bases align to TRBD1. Germline V lookup: CDR1 SGDLS, CDR2 YYNGEE. V was pared by 0 bases and J by 2 bases, with 5 bases of the junction left unmatched. The CDR3 consists of 15 residues. The CDR3, as DNA: TGTGCCAGCAGCGTAGGTCAGGGGGTGGCCTACGAGCAGTACTTC. Translating gives CASSVGQGVAYEQYF.

V and J are TRBV27 and TRBJ1-3; TRBD1 is a possible D gene (5 bases). Trimming pared 3 bases from V and 0 bases from J, leaving 15 bases between. CDR1 MNHEY and CDR2 SMNVEV come from the germline V gene (reference sequence). The length of the CDR3 is 17 residues. In DNA, the CDR3 is TGTGCCAGCAGTTTCTCCTCCGACAGAAGCTCTGGAAACACCATATATTTT. Its translation: CASSFSSDRSSGNTIYF.

The CDR3 region is CASMGGTNEKLFF. The CDR3 DNA sequence: TGTGCCAGCATGGGTGGAACTAATGAAAAACTGTTTTTT. The V gene is TRBV2, the J gene TRBJ1-4; D not certain. Trimming shortened V by 7 bases and J by 1 base, and 7 bases separated the two germline ends. Germline-derived CDR1 and CDR2 are SNHLY and FYNNEI. This CDR3 comprises 13 residues.

This clone came up once. V and J are TRBV4-1 and TRBJ2-7, with TRBD2 matching over 8 bases. This CDR3 is built from 15 residues. Germline lookup yields CDR1 MGHRA and CDR2 YSYEKL. Trimming at V came to 5 bases and at J to 1 base, leaving 7 bases not matched to a gene. The CDR3 DNA is TGCGCCAGCAGCGTACGGGAGGGCCGTTCCTACGAGCAGTACTTC. This translates into CASSVREGRSYEQYF.

The chain employs TRBV7-6 and TRBJ1-3; D perhaps matches TRBD1 (5 bases). The CDR3 loop spans 13 amino acids. Germline CDR1 reads SGHVS; CDR2 reads FNYEAQ. V was cut by 8 bases and J by 4 bases, with 12 bases left in between. Here the CDR3 DNA reads TGTGCCAGCCAATCCGACAGCGGAAACACCATATATTTT. Translation: CASQSDSGNTIYF.

V and J are TRBV10-3 and TRBJ2-1, with 11 bases that match TRBD1. Germline V CDR1 and CDR2: ENHRY, SYGVKD. The trim removed 3 bases at V and 8 bases at J, leaving 15 bases unmatched. CDR3 length equals 18 residues. CDR3 amino acids: CAISEGRRGQGASDEQFF. In DNA form, the CDR3 reads TGTGCCATCAGTGAAGGGCGACGAGGACAGGGGGCTTCGGATGAGCAGTTCTTC.

The chain recombines TRBV6-5 with TRBJ1-6; 7 nucleotides match TRBD1. V was clipped by 5 bases and J by 11 bases; unmatched bases: 9. Germline V lookup: CDR1 MNHEY, CDR2 SVGAGI. The CDR3 is made up of 14 amino acids. CDR3 amino acids: CASSRGQASPPLHF. In DNA form, the CDR3 reads TGTGCCAGCAGTCGAGGACAGGCATCCCCACCCCTCCACTTT.

The chain uses TRBV2 and TRBJ2-1, with D unresolved. Looked up from germline, CDR1 is SNHLY and CDR2 is FYNNEI. V shed 4 bases and J shed 6 bases, with 7 bases lying between them. This CDR3 contains 12 residues. The CDR3 protein is CASSVDINEQFF. The CDR3 DNA reads as TGTGCCAGCAGTGTTGACATCAATGAGCAGTTCTTC.

V is TRBV9 and J is TRBJ2-5; D is uncertain. The CDR3 is 14 residues long. Per germline, CDR1 SGDLS and CDR2 YYNGEE. V was cut by 1 base and J by 8 bases, with 15 bases left in between. CDR3 DNA: TGTGCCAGCAGCGTAAAACATCCTCGTCTAACCCAGTACTTC. Protein sequence: CASSVKHPRLTQYF.

Comment on this clone: Other DNA sequences of this sample code for an identical CDR3. This chain links TRBV18 with TRBJ2-1; D unresolved. The CDR3 is 13 amino acids. CDR1 and CDR2 (germline): KGHSH, LQKENI. Trimming took off 0 bases at V and 6 bases at J, with 6 bases between the two ends. The CDR3 region has the DNA TGTGCCAGCTCACCACCCTCAGGCAATGAGCAGTTCTTC. This codes for CASSPPSGNEQFF.